This T cell receptor beta chain was identified in a study of T cells in localized non-small cell lung cancer. General study results and limits: Tumor samples were not multi-region, leaving intratumor heterogeneity unexcluded.

Sequencing was performed with immunoSEQ multiplex PCR; in TCRdb, only in-frame clones are kept and a portion is missing. The sample has fewer than 2,000 clones; around 24% are singletons. By proportion, this clone is medium-sized. Its cognate antigen is unknown. This CDR3 has 14 residues. The germline V gene encodes CDR1 SGHNT and CDR2 YENEEA. Trimming pared 4 bases from V and 8 bases from J, leaving 14 bases between. Source: normal lung tissue next to the tumor, taken before any cancer treatment. The sequence was obtained from a male donor aged 60 or over with stage II squamous cell lung carcinoma. The chain joins TRBV11-3 to TRBJ1-4; D gene ambiguous. The CDR3 DNA is TGTGCCAGCAGCTCAAGGGCGCCTGGGGAAAAACTGTTTTTT. This gives the protein CASSSRAPGEKLFF.